The source of this T cell receptor beta chain is a study of T cell changes during pregnancy in multiple sclerosis. Sequencing was performed with immunoSEQ multiplex PCR; in TCRdb, only in-frame clones are kept and a portion is missing. Here the sample spans about 70,000 clones, about 94% being singletons. This TCR was recovered from a female donor with multiple sclerosis, enrolled in a pregnancy study. Sequenced material: peripheral blood, taken in the third trimester of pregnancy.

CDR3 protein: CASSSRTGGLGTEAFF. The CDR3 region has the DNA TGTGCCAGCAGCTCGCGGACAGGGGGCTTGGGCACTGAAGCTTTCTTT. The rearrangement uses TRBV7-6 and TRBJ1-1; 11 bases align to TRBD1. The CDR3 runs 16 residues. Germline trimming cut 4 bases from V and 4 bases from J; bases unmatched to any gene: 8. Looked up from germline, CDR1 is SGHVS and CDR2 is FNYEAQ.